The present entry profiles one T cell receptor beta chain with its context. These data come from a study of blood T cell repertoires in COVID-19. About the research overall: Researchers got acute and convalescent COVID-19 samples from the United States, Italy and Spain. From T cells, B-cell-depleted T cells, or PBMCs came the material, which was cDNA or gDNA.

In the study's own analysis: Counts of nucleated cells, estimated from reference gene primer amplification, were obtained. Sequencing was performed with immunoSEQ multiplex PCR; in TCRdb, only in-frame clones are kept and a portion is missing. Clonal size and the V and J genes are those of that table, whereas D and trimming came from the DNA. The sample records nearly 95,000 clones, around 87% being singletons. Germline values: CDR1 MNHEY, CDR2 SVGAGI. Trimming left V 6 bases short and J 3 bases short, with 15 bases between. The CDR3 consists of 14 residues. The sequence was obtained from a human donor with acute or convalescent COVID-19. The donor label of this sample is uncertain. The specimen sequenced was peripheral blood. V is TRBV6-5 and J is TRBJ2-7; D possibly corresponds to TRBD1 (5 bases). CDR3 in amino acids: CASRRTRGIYEQYF. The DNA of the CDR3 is TGTGCCAGCAGAAGGACAAGGGGCATCTACGAGCAGTACTTC.